This T cell receptor beta chain is drawn from a study of monozygotic twins with inflammatory bowel disease. As regards this clonotype: Its antigen is still unknown.

There were eight separate reactions per sample in which cDNA was made. Two rounds of nested PCR, of approximately 16 and 10 cycles, were run on TCRalpha and TCRbeta cDNA. TCRdb reprocessed the 5' RACE reads and keeps a single row for each CDR3 protein, giving no DNA. This table lists 150,000 to 200,000 distinct CDR3 sequences. Blood (2.5 ml) was collected from every donor individually. Study conclusions and caveats: Between concordant and discordant twins, repertoire similarity failed to differ, a result that limited power may explain.

The CDR3 contains 14 residues. Germline V lookup: CDR1 MNHEY, CDR2 SMNVEV (reference sequence). This TCR was recovered from a human donor with ulcerative colitis or Crohn's disease, or a healthy co-twin of an affected twin (not recorded which). Sequencing was carried out using blood. The V gene is TRBV27, the J gene TRBJ1-2; without DNA, the TCRdb call of TRBD1 cannot be checked. The chain's CDR3 is CASSSGTGIYGYTF.